This T cell receptor beta chain originates from a study of breast tumors, draining lymph nodes, adjacent tissues. Regarding the study as a whole: Tumor repertoires ranked between lymph nodes and nontumor tissue in diversity, with V and J gene preferences. Tumor and nontumor repertoires were significantly more similar in luminal-like than in basal-like breast cancer.

The V segment lost 5 bases and the J segment 7 bases; nucleotides outside the gene matches: 3. Germline CDR1 and CDR2: SGHAT and FQNNGV. The CDR3 totals 14 residues. Notes on this clonotype: What it binds is unknown.

Samples came from axillary lymph nodes draining the breast cancer. TCRdb called the multiplex PCR reads again in MiXCR, with one record for every CDR3 protein. The sample holds approximately 170,000 distinct CDR3 sequences, 30% to 35% seen once. Sample: axillary lymph node tissue. The TCR comes from a female donor with breast cancer. Some clones in this sample may be carry-over from other donors' samples. V is TRBV11-2 and J is TRBJ2-1; 12 bases align to TRBD2. In DNA, the CDR3 is TGTGCCAGCAGCCAACTAGCGGGAGGAAATGAGCAGTTCTTC. Its protein product is CASSQLAGGNEQFF.